The next 19 T cell receptor gamma chains were all read from a single sample in a study of γδ T cells in repeated Plasmodium falciparum infection. TCRdb called clones anew from the multiplex PCR reads with CATT. The sample shows 11,000 to 15,000 gamma-chain clones, under 2% of them seen only once. Flow sorting of PBMC yielded separate Vgamma9/Vdelta2+ and Vdelta2-negative gammadelta T cell populations for bulk repertoire analysis. What was sequenced was gamma-delta T cells from blood. Receptors originate from a pool of human donors (malaria-infected and uninfected, not separated).

This clone was picked up a small number of times. TCRdb records a much larger clone's protein for this DNA, with a difference at residues 7 and 8 that likely arises from a read error; the protein given is the translation of the DNA. V usage is TRGV9 and J usage is TRGJ1 or TRGJ2. TCRdb records no J gene; here it was assigned by comparing the DNA to germline. The trim removed 0 bases at V and 5 bases at J, leaving 4 bases unmatched. CDR3 length: 13 residues. CDR1 GITISATS and CDR2 ISYDGTV come from the germline V gene (reference sequence). CDR3 in DNA: TGTGCCTTGTGGGAGGTGGCCGATTATAAGAAACTCTTT. Translation: CALWEVADYKKLF.

To note about this clone: The translation of this DNA and the TCRdb protein of a much larger clone differ at residue 4, probably owing to a read error; the protein shown here is translated from the DNA. The chain recombines TRGV9 with TRGJ1 or TRGJ2. TCRdb is silent on the J gene; assignment here came from matching the DNA to germline. The germline V gene encodes CDR1 GITISATS and CDR2 ISYDGTV (reference sequence). Germline trimming cut 7 bases from V and 2 bases from J; bases unmatched to any gene: 8. The CDR3 length is 13 residues. The CDR3 bases are TGTGCCTTGTGTGACGCGGATTATTATAAGAAACTCTTT. Its protein is CALCDADYYKKLF.

This clone was seen a handful of times. The TCRdb protein comes from a much larger clone and disagrees with this DNA's translation at residue 11, likely due to a read error; the protein given here is derived from the DNA. The chain carries TRGV9 and TRGJ1 or TRGJ2. Because TCRdb records no J gene, it was assigned here through a match of the DNA to germline. In germline, CDR1 is GITISATS, CDR2 ISYDGTV (reference sequence). The CDR3 extends over 15 amino acids. CDR3 in DNA: TGTGCCTTGTGGGTATTCATATCGAATTATTGTAAGAAACTCTTT. Translated, it gives CALWVFISNYCKKLF.

This clone was seen more than once but under ten times. A much larger clone differs by one base, so this may be a read error. The chain couples TRGV9 to TRGJP. Here the J gene came from matching the DNA to germline, since TCRdb omits it. The germline gives CDR1 GITISATS, CDR2 ISYDGTV (reference sequence). The CDR3 has 16 residues. For the CDR3, the DNA is TGTGCCTTGTGGGAGGCGAGGAAGTTGGGCAAGAAAATCAAGGTATTT. It codes for CALWEARKLGKKIKVF.

As to this clone: This DNA's translation differs at residue 10 from TCRdb's protein, which comes from a much larger clone; a read error is likely, and the protein shown is translated from the DNA. This chain links TRGV4 with TRGJ1 or TRGJ2. This CDR3 has 13 residues. Germline CDR1 and CDR2: EGSTGY and YDSYTSSV. The CDR3 nucleotides are TGTGCCACCTGGGATGGGCGTTATTATAGGAAACTCTTT. Translated, it gives CATWDGRYYRKLF.

As for this clone: TCRdb's listed protein matches a much larger clone and diverges from this DNA's translation at residue 9, likely through a read error; the protein shown comes from the DNA. The chain joins TRGV9 to TRGJ1 or TRGJ2. The J gene is absent in TCRdb and was assigned here via DNA matching to germline. CDR3 length equals 13 residues. The germline CDR1 and CDR2 sequences are GITISATS and ISYDGTV (reference sequence). J gave up 10 bases and V 4 bases, and 13 bases lay outside the gene matches. CDR3 protein: CALWDPLSAKKLF. Written as DNA, the CDR3 is TGTGCCTTGTGGGACCCCCTATCTGCAAAGAAACTCTTT.

This clone rates as medium-sized. Written as DNA, the CDR3 is TGTGCCACCTGGGATAAGAAACTCTTT. Protein sequence: CATWDKKLF. The V and J genes are TRGV8 and TRGJ1 or TRGJ2. CDR1 and CDR2 from the germline V gene are VENAVY and YDSYNSRV. The CDR3 consists of 9 residues. V dropped 2 bases and J dropped 11; count of bases not matched to a gene: 0.

Notes on this clone: TCRdb lists the protein of a much larger clone for this DNA, which differs at residue 10, so this is likely a read error; the protein given here is translated from the DNA itself. V and J are TRGV9 and TRGJP. The J gene was not available in TCRdb and was assigned here by matching the DNA to germline segments. The CDR3 contains 17 residues. In germline, CDR1 is GITISATS, CDR2 ISYDGTV (reference sequence). This CDR3 is CALWVVVQESGKKIKVF. The CDR3 DNA sequence: TGTGCCTTGTGGGTGGTGGTACAAGAGTCGGGCAAAAAAATCAAGGTATTT.

This clone occurred many times. One base separates it from a far larger clone, so it is likely a read error. The same CDR3 is also encoded by other DNA sequences in this sample. The chain combines TRGV9 with TRGJ1 or TRGJ2. Because TCRdb records no J gene, it was assigned here through a match of the DNA to germline. The CDR3 sequence is 15 residues long. Germline CDR1 GITISATS, CDR2 ISYDGTV (reference sequence). This chain's CDR3 is CALWVFISNYYKKLF. For the CDR3, the DNA is TGTGCCCTGTGGGTATTCATATCGAATTATTATAAGAAACTCTTT.

This clone was seen repeatedly, ten times or more. The protein that TCRdb holds for this DNA derives from a much larger clone and differs from the translated DNA at residue 15, which likely indicates a read error; the protein shown here is translated from the DNA. CDR3 loop: CALWEVPKELGKKIRVF. For the CDR3, the DNA is TGTGCCTTGTGGGAGGTCCCAAAAGAGTTGGGCAAAAAAATCAGGGTATTT. There is no J gene call, but TRGV9 is given as the V gene. The CDR3 is 17 residues long. The germline CDR1 and CDR2 sequences are GITISATS and ISYDGTV (reference sequence).

This clone was detected only a few times. The protein given by TCRdb reflects a much larger clone and differs at residue 14 from this DNA's translation, likely from a read error; the protein shown is the DNA's translation. The V and J genes are TRGV9 and TRGJP. The J gene was missing in TCRdb and was found by matching the end of the DNA to germline. This CDR3 has 17 amino acids. CDR1 GITISATS and CDR2 ISYDGTV come from the germline V gene (reference sequence). The DNA of the CDR3 is TGTGCCTTGTGGGAGGTGAATAAAGAGTTGGGCAAAAAAAACAAGGTATTT. Its protein is CALWEVNKELGKKNKVF.

To note about this clone: At one end, the junction sequence differs from germline, possibly due to a read error. The chain combines TRGV3 with TRGJ1 or TRGJ2. TCRdb gives no J gene; it was assigned here by matching the DNA to germline. The CDR3 is 13 amino acids. CDR1 is VTNTFY, CDR2 YDVSTARD, per germline (reference sequence). The CDR3 sequence: CAWDRPQSFKKLF. Written as DNA, the CDR3 is TGCGCCTGGGACAGGCCGCAATCGTTTAAGAAACTCTTT.

Comments on this clone: TCRdb assigns this DNA the protein of a much larger clone, which departs from its translation at residue 6; this likely reflects a read error, and the protein shown comes from translating the DNA. The rearrangement joins TRGV9 to TRGJP. TCRdb gives no J gene; it was assigned here by matching the DNA to germline. The V gene's germline CDR1 is GITISATS and CDR2 ISYDGTV (reference sequence). The CDR3 spans 16 residues. Trimming took 3 bases from V and 7 from J; bases not matched to a gene: 6. CDR3 nucleotides: TGTGCCTTGTGGGAGAACAACGAGTTGGGCAAAAAAATCAAGGTATTT. Translated: CALWENNELGKKIKVF.

Notes on this clone: TCRdb records a much larger clone's protein for this DNA, with a difference at residue 3 that likely arises from a read error; the protein given is the translation of the DNA. The chain combines TRGV9 with TRGJP. TCRdb supplies no J gene; here it was assigned by aligning the nucleotide sequence to germline. Germline assignment: CDR1 GITISATS and CDR2 ISYDGTV (reference sequence). The CDR3 runs to 18 residues. The CDR3 DNA is TGTGCCATGTGGGAGTCCAACCCTCAAGAGTTGGGCAAAAAAATCAAGGTATTT. Translating it yields CAMWESNPQELGKKIKVF.

Points on this clone: This DNA's translation and the protein TCRdb lists, from a much larger clone, do not match at residue 11, likely due to a read error; the protein shown is translated from the DNA. The chain employs TRGV9 and TRGJP. TCRdb offers no J gene call, so here the DNA was matched to germline to obtain one. This CDR3 contains 17 residues. Germline V lookup: CDR1 GITISATS, CDR2 ISYDGTV (reference sequence). This CDR3 is CALWDPAQELDKKIKVF. In DNA form, the CDR3 reads TGTGCCTTGTGGGACCCCGCCCAAGAGTTGGACAAAAAAATCAAGGTATTT.

Remarks on this clone: TCRdb records a much larger clone's protein for this DNA, with a difference at residue 12 that likely arises from a read error; the protein given is the translation of the DNA. The chain links TRGV9 to TRGJP. TCRdb does not report a J gene; here it was assigned by matching the DNA to germline references. CDR3 length: 19 amino acids. Germline values: CDR1 GITISATS, CDR2 ISYDGTV (reference sequence). The CDR3 coding sequence is TGTGCCTTGTGGGAGGTGCATCGCCCTCAAGAGTTTGGCAAAAAAATCAAGGTATTT. Translating gives CALWEVHRPQEFGKKIKVF.

This clone has at least ten counts. TCRdb's protein, taken from a much larger clone, differs from this DNA's translation at residue 4, likely owing to a read error; the protein displayed comes from the DNA. The V gene is TRGV9, the J gene TRGJP. CDR1 and CDR2 from the germline V gene are GITISATS and ISYDGTV (reference sequence). This CDR3 is built from 16 residues. The DNA of the CDR3 is TGTGCCTTGCGGGAAACGGAGGAGTTGGGCAAAAAAATCAAGGTATTT. Protein product: CALRETEELGKKIKVF.

This clone was recorded a few times. This likely reflects a read error, since a far larger clone is one base away. No call exists for the J gene, whereas the V gene is TRGV4. The CDR3 extends over 13 amino acids. Germline CDR1 and CDR2: EGSTGY and YDSYTSSV. CDR3 DNA sequence: TGTGCCACCTTGGGGATTTTGAGTTATAAGAAACTCTTC. It is translated as CATLGILSYKKLF.

This clone was counted ten times or more. Given a far larger clone just one base away, this is likely a sequencing read error. Other DNA sequences in this specimen translate into the identical CDR3. This chain connects TRGV9 to TRGJP. V was clipped by 0 bases and J by 11 bases; unmatched bases: 10. The CDR3 has 17 amino acids. CDR1 and CDR2 from the germline V gene are GITISATS and ISYDGTV (reference sequence). In DNA form, the CDR3 reads TGTGCCTTGTGGGAGGTGAAGGCCAAGCTGGGCAAAAAAATCAAGGTATTT. This sequence encodes CALWEVKAKLGKKIKVF.